A single T cell receptor (beta chain) is shown here with its context. The antigen remains undetermined. The sample comes from a study of cytomegalovirus exposure and HLA in healthy donors. Study results and limitations: Rare TCR sequences predominated, though certain public TCRs were found in many donors. TCR beta chains numbering some 160 were designated cytomegalovirus-associated. The TCR clusters that emerged in the first cohort tended, a later analysis found, to co-occur in the approximately 130 validation repertoires.

Separate from the roughly 720-subject first cohort, the approximately 120-subject validation cohort was the one that the donors belonged to. V lost 9 bases and J 0 bases, leaving 12 bases between the germline ends. The germline V gene has CDR1 MNHEY and CDR2 SVGAGI. The CDR3 runs 13 residues. Generated by immunoSEQ multiplex PCR, the TCRdb table keeps only in-frame clones and is missing some. Found here are 150,000 to 200,000 clones, 85% to 90% of them singletons; the top ten hold about 9.3%. The J gene is TRBJ2-7, the V gene TRBV6-5; D ambiguous. The material sequenced was PBMCs. The sequence was obtained from a woman aged 18-29 years in good health and CMV-seropositive. CDR3 sequence (DNA): TGTGCCAGTCGGATGGGCGCCTCCTACGAGCAGTACTTC. This codes for CASRMGASYEQYF.